These 30 T cell receptor beta chains came from one sample sequenced in a study of cytomegalovirus exposure and HLA in healthy donors (dated by TCRdb to about 2017). The library was prepared using the immunoSEQ multiplex PCR assay. A mixture of 60 forward primers for TCR Vbeta segments and 13 reverse primers for TCR Jbeta segments was used in the multiplex PCR. TCRdb obtained this table from immuneACCESS and retained in-frame rearrangements with V and J assigned. These tables miss some clones; where compared with another copy, unresolved V genes account for less than half of the shortfall, and the remainder is unexplained. The sample records around 100,000 clones, roughly four fifths of which are singletons. Around 9.6% of the sample rests with the top ten. Specimen: PBMCs. These receptor sequences come from a male donor in good health and CMV-seropositive.

The J gene is TRBJ1-2, the V gene TRBV27, with unresolved D. V was cut by 5 bases and J by 4 bases, with 20 bases left in between. The CDR3 contains 16 residues. The germline V gene encodes CDR1 MNHEY and CDR2 SMNVEV (reference sequence). In DNA form, the CDR3 reads TGTGCCAGCAGTACAAACCCCACGACACCATCCTATGGCTACACCTTC. Translation gives CASSTNPTTPSYGYTF.

The chain joins TRBV6-5 to TRBJ2-1; D is possibly TRBD2 (5 bases). Germline CDR1 is MNHEY and CDR2 is SVGAGI. The CDR3 is 15 amino acids. Trimming removed 0 bases at V and 12 bases at J, with 18 bases between. This CDR3 reads CASSYSRVGAWGQFF. CDR3 nucleotides: TGTGCCAGCAGTTACTCGAGGGTCGGCGCGTGGGGGCAGTTCTTC.

This chain connects TRBV27 to TRBJ2-1; D is unclear. The germline V gene has CDR1 MNHEY and CDR2 SMNVEV (reference sequence). V lost 3 bases to trimming and J lost 4 bases, with 16 bases between them. CDR3 length: 16 residues. The CDR3 nucleotides are TGTGCCAGCAGTTTCATCTCGTCTACCCTATACAATGAGCAGTTCTTC. Protein sequence: CASSFISSTLYNEQFF.

This rearrangement joins TRBV9 to TRBJ2-2; D unresolved. The CDR3 consists of 13 residues. Germline values: CDR1 SGDLS, CDR2 YYNGEE. V was trimmed by 1 base and J by 4 bases, leaving 5 bases between them. In nucleotides, the CDR3 is TGTGCCAGCAGCGTATTGGCCACCGGGGAGCTGTTTTTT. It yields the protein CASSVLATGELFF.

This chain connects TRBV7-6 to TRBJ1-5; D remains unclear. The CDR3 consists of 13 residues. Germline CDR1 reads SGHVS; CDR2 reads FNYEAQ. Trimming cost V 5 bases and J 3 bases, with 8 bases left between them. The CDR3 is CASSLSSNQPQHF. The CDR3 DNA sequence: TGTGCCAGCAGCCTCTCCTCCAATCAGCCCCAGCATTTT.

The chain is built from TRBV19 and TRBJ2-3; TRBD2 is a possible D gene (6 bases). The V end was cut by 9 bases, the J end by 7 bases, with 20 bases between. Germline assignment: CDR1 LNHDA and CDR2 SQIVND (reference sequence). This CDR3 region has 14 residues. The CDR3 DNA reads TGTGCCAGGCTGGAACTGGCGGGACGGCATACGCAGTATTTT. Translated: CARLELAGRHTQYF. The full variable domain, its missing parts supplied by reference TRBV19 and TRBJ2-3, is DGGITQSPKYLFRKEGQNVTLSCEQNLNHDAMYWYRQDPGQGLRLIYYSQIVNDFQKGDIAEGYSVSREKKESFPLTVTSAQKNPTAFYLCARLELAGRHTQYFGPGTRLTVL.

This clone was seen once. The chain has TRBV9 and TRBJ2-3; D uncertain. CDR1 and CDR2 (germline): SGDLS, YYNGEE. CDR3 length equals 18 residues. Trimming took 0 bases from V and 0 from J, leaving 17 bases between them. CDR3 region: CASSVGPLEFKSTDTQYF. CDR3 bases: TGTGCCAGCAGCGTAGGACCTCTAGAGTTCAAAAGCACAGATACGCAGTATTTT.

V is TRBV20-1 and J is TRBJ2-7; D possibly corresponds to TRBD1 (6 bases). Germline V gives CDR1 DFQATT, CDR2 SNEGSKA (reference sequence). V gave up 6 bases and J gave up 6 bases, with 9 bases separating them. The CDR3 runs to 10 residues. In DNA, the CDR3 is TGCAGTGCGGGGACATCCGAGCAGTACTTC. It is translated as CSAGTSEQYF.

The rearrangement joins TRBV28 to TRBJ2-5; D may be TRBD1 (6 bases). CDR1 and CDR2 (germline): MDHEN, SYDVKM. V was shortened by 6 bases and J by 5 bases, with 16 bases between the two germline ends. The CDR3 has 14 residues. CDR3 sequence (DNA): TGTGCCAGCAGGACCGCAGGGGATAGGGAGACCCAGTACTTC. This gives the protein CASRTAGDRETQYF. Complete variable domain (other parts from reference TRBV28 and TRBJ2-5): DVKVTQSSRYLVKRTGEKVFLECVQDMDHENMFWYRQDPGLGLRLIYFSYDVKMKEKGDIPEGYSVSREKKERFSLILESASTNQTSMYLCASRTAGDRETQYFGPGTRLLVL.

This clone turned up a few times. The chain recombines TRBV9 with TRBJ2-1; TRBD2 might be the D (6 bases). The germline V gene encodes CDR1 SGDLS and CDR2 YYNGEE. This CDR3 is built from 15 residues. The ends were cut back, 4 bases at V and 5 bases at J, with 16 bases in the middle. CDR3 loop: CASSSRTGTHNEQFF. The CDR3 nucleotides read TGTGCCAGCAGCTCCCGAACCGGGACTCACAATGAGCAGTTCTTC.

This clone occurred once. The chain uses TRBV11-2 and TRBJ2-7; 7 positions agree with TRBD1. CDR1 is SGHAT and CDR2 is FQNNGV in the germline V gene. Germline trimming cut 3 bases from V and 2 bases from J; bases unmatched to any gene: 7. CDR3 length equals 15 residues. The CDR3 loop is CASSLYTGVTYEQYF. CDR3 sequence (DNA): TGTGCCAGCAGCTTGTATACAGGGGTAACCTACGAGCAGTACTTC.

The V gene is TRBV30, the J gene TRBJ2-1; TRBD1 matches 10 bases. Unmatched junction bases numbered 7, after V lost 8 bases and J lost 9 bases. Germline values: CDR1 GTSNPN, CDR2 SVGIG (reference sequence). The CDR3 has 12 residues. The CDR3 nucleotides read TGTGCCCGGGACAGGGGAGGTGCTGAGCAGTTCTTC. It specifies CARDRGGAEQFF.

The J gene is TRBJ2-3, the V gene TRBV7-2, with D possibly matching TRBD2 (5 bases). The CDR3 covers 15 residues. Germline lookup yields CDR1 SGHTA and CDR2 FQGNSA. V was pared by 1 base and J by 1 base, with 9 bases between. The CDR3 region is CASSLVMRGTDTQYF. CDR3 bases: TGTGCCAGCAGCTTAGTAATGAGGGGCACAGATACGCAGTATTTT.

This chain connects TRBV7-2 to TRBJ1-5, with no clear D. V was trimmed by 3 bases and J by 5 bases, leaving 14 bases between them. Germline V gene data show CDR1 as SGHTA and CDR2 as FQGNSA. The CDR3 totals 15 residues. The CDR3 region is CASSLDPGGDQPQHF. In DNA form, the CDR3 reads TGTGCCAGCAGCTTGGATCCGGGAGGTGATCAGCCCCAGCATTTT.

The CDR3 sequence is CASSLVGGNSYEQYF. The CDR3 region has the DNA TGCGCCAGCAGCTTGGTCGGCGGGAACTCCTACGAGCAGTACTTC. The chain carries TRBV5-1 and TRBJ2-5, with D possibly matching TRBD2 (6 bases). The DNA end favors TRBJ2-7, so the J call may be wrong. This CDR3 has 15 amino acids. Germline V gives CDR1 SGHRS, CDR2 YFSETQ.

This clone appeared a few times. This chain uses TRBV29-1 with TRBJ2-1; TRBD1 might be the D (6 bases). The length of the CDR3 is 11 residues. Trimming cost V 7 bases and J 3 bases, with 7 bases left between them. Germline V lookup: CDR1 SQVTM, CDR2 ANQGSEA. CDR3 amino acids: CSGTVYNEQFF. As DNA, the CDR3 is TGCAGCGGGACAGTCTACAATGAGCAGTTCTTC.

The chain couples TRBV6-1 to TRBJ1-2; D ambiguous. The V and J ends lost 3 bases and 3 bases respectively, with 11 bases between them. This CDR3 is built from 14 residues. CDR1 and CDR2 from the germline V gene are MNHNS and SASEGT. The CDR3 loop is CASSELGSYYGYTF. The CDR3 DNA sequence: TGTGCCAGCAGTGAGTTAGGGAGTTACTATGGCTACACCTTC.

V and J are TRBV30 and TRBJ2-6; D remains unclear. V dropped 5 bases and J dropped 2 bases, with 7 bases sitting between them. In germline, CDR1 is GTSNPN, CDR2 SVGIG (reference sequence). This CDR3 has 13 amino acids. Written as DNA, the CDR3 is TGTGCCTGGCGTACGGCTGGGGCCAACGTCCTGACTTTC. Translated: CAWRTAGANVLTF. The complete variable domain, with remaining parts taken from reference TRBV30 and TRBJ2-6, reads SQTIHQWPATLVQPVGSPLSLECTVEGTSNPNLYWYRQAAGRGLQLLFYSVGIGQISSEVPQNLSASRPQDRQFILSSKKLLLSDSGFYLCAWRTAGANVLTFGAGSRLTVL.

This chain links TRBV28 with TRBJ2-3; TRBD2 is a possible D gene (6 bases). CDR1 is MDHEN and CDR2 is SYDVKM in the germline V gene. V was clipped by 1 base and J by 5 bases, with 16 bases between them. This CDR3 comprises 16 residues. The CDR3 region has the DNA TGTGCCAGCAGTTTATATGGTAGCGGCTCTGTAGATACGCAGTATTTT. The encoded protein is CASSLYGSGSVDTQYF. Complete variable domain (other parts from reference TRBV28 and TRBJ2-3): DVKVTQSSRYLVKRTGEKVFLECVQDMDHENMFWYRQDPGLGLRLIYFSYDVKMKEKGDIPEGYSVSREKKERFSLILESASTNQTSMYLCASSLYGSGSVDTQYFGPGTRLTVL.

The chain joins TRBV5-4 to TRBJ2-2, with 7 bases identical to TRBD2. The V gene's germline CDR1 is SGHNT and CDR2 YYREEE (reference sequence). The junction had 5 bases not matched to a gene; V was cut back by 7 bases and J by 2 bases. The CDR3 is made up of 14 amino acids. CDR3 loop: CASGSSGNTGELFF. The CDR3 DNA follows: TGTGCCAGCGGGTCTAGCGGAAACACCGGGGAGCTGTTTTTT.

This chain uses TRBV6-6 with TRBJ2-7; D is unresolved. The CDR3 contains 16 residues. Germline CDR1 and CDR2: MNHNY and SVGAGI (reference sequence). Deletions cut 0 bases from V and 3 bases from J, with 15 bases between. CDR3 residues: CASSYSDTFSLYEQYF. Written as DNA, the CDR3 is TGTGCCAGCAGTTACTCAGACACGTTTTCTCTCTACGAGCAGTACTTC.

V gene TRBV6-5 combines with J gene TRBJ2-2; maybe TRBD2 (6 bases). The CDR3 has 14 amino acids. Deletions cut 7 bases from V and 7 bases from J, with 16 bases between. CDR1 is MNHEY and CDR2 is SVGAGI in the germline V gene. This CDR3 reads CASIRTINGGELFF. As DNA, the CDR3 is TGTGCCAGCATTAGGACTATCAACGGCGGGGAGCTGTTTTTT.

This clone was counted between two and nine times. This sequence joins TRBV7-4 and TRBJ2-5; TRBD1 agrees at 8 bases. Germline V lookup: CDR1 SGHVT, CDR2 SQSDAQ. V was clipped by 6 bases and J by 4 bases; unmatched bases: 10. The CDR3 extends over 15 amino acids. CDR3 in amino acids: CASRLTGAPVETQYF. CDR3 sequence (DNA): TGTGCCAGCAGACTGACAGGGGCCCCTGTAGAGACCCAGTACTTC.

The rearrangement uses TRBV27 and TRBJ2-7, with TRBD2 identical over 8 bases. Germline CDR1 reads MNHEY; CDR2 reads SMNVEV (reference sequence). Trimming removed 9 bases from V and 1 base from J; junction bases left unmatched: 8. The CDR3 spans 14 residues. The CDR3: CARKRENSSYEQYF. CDR3 nucleotides: TGTGCCAGAAAGCGGGAGAACTCGTCCTACGAGCAGTACTTC.

This clone showed up just a few times. This rearrangement joins TRBV19 to TRBJ2-2; a weak D match, TRBD2 (7 bases). CDR1 is LNHDA, CDR2 SQIVND, per germline (reference sequence). The CDR3 length is 16 residues. V was clipped by 4 bases and J by 5 bases, with 17 bases between them. CDR3 nucleotide sequence: TGTGCCAGTAGTAGCTACGGGGGGCTAGGTACCGGGGAGCTGTTTTTT. This encodes CASSSYGGLGTGELFF.

This clone was seen only a few times. V is TRBV5-5 and J is TRBJ2-5; 7 bases fit TRBD2. Germline CDR1 is SGHKS and CDR2 is YYEKEE (reference sequence). V gave up 4 bases and J gave up 4 bases; unmatched junction bases: 7. The CDR3 has 14 residues. The CDR3 reads CASSPPGGRETQYF. The CDR3 coding sequence is TGTGCCAGCAGCCCGCCCGGCGGGAGAGAGACCCAGTACTTC. Drawing the rest from reference TRBV5-5 and TRBJ2-5, the complete variable domain is DAGVTQSPTHLIKTRGQQVTLRCSPISGHKSVSWYQQVLGQGPQFIFQYYEKEERGRGNFPDRFSARQFPNYSSELNVNALLLGDSALYLCASSPPGGRETQYFGPGTRLLVL.

The genes are TRBV27 and TRBJ2-1; 8 positions match TRBD1. CDR1 MNHEY and CDR2 SMNVEV come from the germline V gene (reference sequence). Trimming took 6 bases from V and 9 from J; bases not matched to a gene: 10. The CDR3 sequence is 14 residues long. CDR3 region: CASRRDRIWGEQFF. The DNA of the CDR3 is TGTGCCAGCAGGAGGGACAGGATTTGGGGTGAGCAGTTCTTC.

The chain joins TRBV7-3 to TRBJ2-1; 9 bases agree with TRBD1. Germline CDR1 and CDR2: SGHTA and FQGTGA. The CDR3 has 15 amino acids. V shed 6 bases and J 4 bases; nucleotides not matched to a gene: 7. The CDR3: CASSSPGQGYNEQFF. CDR3 in DNA: TGTGCCAGCAGTTCACCGGGACAGGGATACAATGAGCAGTTCTTC.

About this clone itself: A junction end diverges from the germline sequence, so it may reflect a read error. The genes are TRBV13 and TRBJ2-5; 8 bases are a match to TRBD1. CDR3 length: 13 amino acids. Germline values: CDR1 PRHDT, CDR2 FYEKMQ (reference sequence). CDR3 sequence reads: CAGSFRGPETQYF. The CDR3 nucleotides are TGTGCCGGCAGCTTCAGGGGGCCAGAGACCCAGTACTTC. The full variable domain, its missing parts supplied by reference TRBV13 and TRBJ2-5, is AAGVIQSPRHLIKEKRETATLKCYPIPRHDTVYWYQQGPGQDPQFLISFYEKMQSDKGSIPDRFSAQQFSDYHSELNMSSLELGDSALYFCAGSFRGPETQYFGPGTRLLVL.

The chain uses TRBV7-9 and TRBJ2-2; maybe TRBD2 (5 bases). Trimming shortened V by 2 bases and J by 3 bases, and 13 bases separated the two germline ends. CDR3 size: 16 residues. CDR1 SEHNR and CDR2 FQNEAQ come from the germline V gene (reference sequence). CDR3 in amino acids: CASSLRGSSHTGELFF. CDR3 DNA: TGTGCCAGCAGCTTAAGAGGGAGTAGTCACACCGGGGAGCTGTTTTTT.